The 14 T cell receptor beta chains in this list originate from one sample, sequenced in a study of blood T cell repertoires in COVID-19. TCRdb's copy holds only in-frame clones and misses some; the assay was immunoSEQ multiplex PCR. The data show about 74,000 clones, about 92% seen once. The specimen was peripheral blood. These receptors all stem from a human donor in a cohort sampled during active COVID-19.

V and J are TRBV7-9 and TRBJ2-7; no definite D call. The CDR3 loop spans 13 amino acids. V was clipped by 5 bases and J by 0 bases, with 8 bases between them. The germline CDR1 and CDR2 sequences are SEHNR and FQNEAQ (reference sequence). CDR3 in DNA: TGTGCCAGCAGCCCCACAGCCTCCTACGAGCAGTACTTC. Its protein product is CASSPTASYEQYF.

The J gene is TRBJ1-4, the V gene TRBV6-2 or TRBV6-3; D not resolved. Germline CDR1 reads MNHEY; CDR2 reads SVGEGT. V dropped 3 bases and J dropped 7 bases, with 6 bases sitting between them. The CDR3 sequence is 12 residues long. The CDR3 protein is CASSYSGEKLFF. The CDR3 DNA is TGTGCCAGCAGTTATTCGGGTGAAAAACTGTTTTTT.

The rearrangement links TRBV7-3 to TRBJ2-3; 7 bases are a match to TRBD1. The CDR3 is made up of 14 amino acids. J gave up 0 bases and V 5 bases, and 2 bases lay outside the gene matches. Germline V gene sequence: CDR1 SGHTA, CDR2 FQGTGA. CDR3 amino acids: CASSKTGSTDTQYF. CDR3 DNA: TGTGCCAGCAGCAAGACAGGGAGCACAGATACGCAGTATTTT. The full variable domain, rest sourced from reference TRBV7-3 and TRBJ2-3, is GAGVSQTPSNKVTEKGKYVELRCDPISGHTALYWYRQSLGQGPEFLIYFQGTGAADDSGLPNDRFFAVRPEGSVSTLKIQRTERGDSAVYLCASSKTGSTDTQYFGPGTRLTVL.

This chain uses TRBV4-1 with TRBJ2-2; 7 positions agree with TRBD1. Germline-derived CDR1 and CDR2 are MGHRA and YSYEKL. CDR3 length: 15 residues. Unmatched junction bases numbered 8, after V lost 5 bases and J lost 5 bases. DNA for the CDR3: TGCGCCAGCAGCGTCAACAGGGGACCGACCGGGGAGCTGTTTTTT. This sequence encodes CASSVNRGPTGELFF.

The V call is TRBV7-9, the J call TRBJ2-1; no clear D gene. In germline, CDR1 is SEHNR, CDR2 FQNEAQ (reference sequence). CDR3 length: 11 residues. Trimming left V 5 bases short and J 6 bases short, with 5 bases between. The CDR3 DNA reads TGTGCCAGCAGCCTCAGCAATGAGCAGTTCTTC. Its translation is CASSLSNEQFF.

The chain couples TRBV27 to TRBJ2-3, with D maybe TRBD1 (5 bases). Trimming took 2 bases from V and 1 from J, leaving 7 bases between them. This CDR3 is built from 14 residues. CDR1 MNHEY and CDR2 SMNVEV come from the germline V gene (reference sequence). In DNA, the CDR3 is TGTGCCAGCAGTTTAACGACAGGCACAGATACGCAGTATTTT. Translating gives CASSLTTGTDTQYF.

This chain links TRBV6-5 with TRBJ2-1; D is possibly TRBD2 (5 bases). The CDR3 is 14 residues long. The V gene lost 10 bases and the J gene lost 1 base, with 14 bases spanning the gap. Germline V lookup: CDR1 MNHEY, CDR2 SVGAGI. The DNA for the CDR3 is TGTGCCACGGCTCGGGGAAAATCCTACAATGAGCAGTTCTTC. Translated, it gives CATARGKSYNEQFF.

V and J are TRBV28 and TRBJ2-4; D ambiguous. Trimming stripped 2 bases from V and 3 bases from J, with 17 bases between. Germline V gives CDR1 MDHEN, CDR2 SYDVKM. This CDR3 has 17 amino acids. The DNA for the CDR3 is TGTGCCAGCAGTTTACGTCGCAGTGGGCTGAGCAAAAACATTCAGTACTTC. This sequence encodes CASSLRRSGLSKNIQYF.

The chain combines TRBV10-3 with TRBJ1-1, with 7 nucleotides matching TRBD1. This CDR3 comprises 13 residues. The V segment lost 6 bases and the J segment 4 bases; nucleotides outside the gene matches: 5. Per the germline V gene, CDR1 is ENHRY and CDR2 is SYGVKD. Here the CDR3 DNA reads TGTGCCATCAGATACCAGGGGGGCACTGAAGCTTTCTTT. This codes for CAIRYQGGTEAFF.

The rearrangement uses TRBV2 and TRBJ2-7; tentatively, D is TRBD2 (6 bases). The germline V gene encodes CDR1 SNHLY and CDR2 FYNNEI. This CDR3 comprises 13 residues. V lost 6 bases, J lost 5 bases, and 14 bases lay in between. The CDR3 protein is CASSGGRRHEQYF. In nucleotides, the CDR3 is TGTGCCAGCAGCGGTGGGAGGCGCCACGAGCAGTACTTC.

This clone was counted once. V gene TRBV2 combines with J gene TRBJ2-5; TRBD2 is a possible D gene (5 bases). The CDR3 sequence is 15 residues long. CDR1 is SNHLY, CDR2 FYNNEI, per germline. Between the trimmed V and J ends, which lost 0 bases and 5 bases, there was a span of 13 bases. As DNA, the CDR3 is TGTGCCAGCAGTGAAGCGCTTCTAGCTAAGGAGACCCAGTACTTC. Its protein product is CASSEALLAKETQYF.

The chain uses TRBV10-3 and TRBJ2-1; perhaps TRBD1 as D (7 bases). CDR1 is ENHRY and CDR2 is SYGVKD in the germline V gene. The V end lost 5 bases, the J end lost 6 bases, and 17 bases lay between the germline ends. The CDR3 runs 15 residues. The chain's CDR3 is CAISNRLGGSNEQFF. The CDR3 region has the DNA TGTGCCATCAGTAACAGACTAGGGGGCTCCAATGAGCAGTTCTTC.

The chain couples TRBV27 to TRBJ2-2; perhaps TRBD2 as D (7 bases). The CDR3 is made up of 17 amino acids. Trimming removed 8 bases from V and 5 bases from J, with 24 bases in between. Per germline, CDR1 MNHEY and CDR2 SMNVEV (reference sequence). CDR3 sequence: CASSYAGGRLITGELFF. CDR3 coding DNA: TGTGCCAGCTCCTACGCCGGGGGGCGCTTAATAACCGGGGAGCTGTTTTTT.

The CDR3 sequence: CASSLRAGGNEQYF. The CDR3 bases are TGTGCCAGCAGCTTGAGGGCAGGGGGTAACGAGCAGTACTTC. The V call is TRBV5-8, the J call TRBJ2-7, with TRBD1 identical over 7 bases. From germline, CDR1 is SGHTS and CDR2 YDEGEE. V shed 1 base, J shed 5 bases, and the junction held 6 bases outside the gene matches. This CDR3 is built from 14 residues.